Presented here are 2 T cell receptor beta chains from one specimen sequenced in a study of T cell clones after liver transplantation. For these TCRs, the target antigens are not known. Sequencing of dividing CFSE-low cells from the MLR defined alloreactive TCRbeta sequences. The table came from immunoSEQ multiplex PCR; TCRdb's copy has only in-frame clones and leaves some out. The sample carries roughly 1,300 clones, less than 30% recorded once. Material: CD8+ T cells from PBMCs cultured with third-party cells. The receptors here all came from a human patient who received a liver transplant. Some T cells may have come from the graft donor.

The chain combines TRBV7-9 with TRBJ2-7; TRBD2 matches at 10 bases. The CDR3 length is 14 residues. The junction had 4 bases not matched to a gene; V was cut back by 5 bases and J by 3 bases. From germline, CDR1 is SEHNR and CDR2 FQNEAQ (reference sequence). This CDR3 is CASSLSGGDYEQYF. DNA of the CDR3: TGTGCCAGCAGCCTCAGCGGGGGGGACTACGAGCAGTACTTC.

In its sample, this clone ranks as large. The chain is built from TRBV6-9 and TRBJ1-5; D gene uncertain. V was cut by 4 bases and J by 0 bases, with 13 bases left in between. Germline V gene lookup returns CDR1 MNHGY and CDR2 SVAAGI. The CDR3 totals 16 residues. DNA of the CDR3: TGTGCCAGCAGTTTCGAGGACTCGAATAGCAATCAGCCCCAGCATTTT. Amino acids: CASSFEDSNSNQPQHF.